The T cell receptor beta chain described here comes from a study of shared clonotypes between healthy human individuals. Across the whole study: The donor pool was made up of two women and three men aged 18 to 49. Per donor, CD8 memory used one plate, CD8 naive used two, CD4 memory used three and CD4 naive used three. Findings of the study overall: Generation probabilities were higher for clonotypes shared across all four sorted-subset donors than for unshared ones.

A word on this clone: Its target is unknown.

Trimming at V came to 4 bases and at J to 2 bases, leaving 5 bases not matched to a gene. CDR1 and CDR2 from the germline V gene are SGHRS and YFSETQ. This CDR3 spans 15 amino acids. The material for each subset, its genomic DNA, was split evenly across several immunoSEQ plates. The method was immunoSEQ multiplex PCR; TCRdb's version includes in-frame clones alone and lacks a portion of them. The table records 2.3 million or so clones, 85% to 95% of them present only once. The chain carries TRBV5-1 and TRBJ2-3, with 9 bases identical to TRBD2. This clonotype was sampled from a man aged 18-30 years in good health. Some clones in this sample may be carry-over from other donors' samples. Sequencing used naive CD4+ T cells from PBMCs. The subset was: CD45RA+ positively selected. The CDR3 DNA sequence: TGCGCCAGCAGCATAGCGGGAGAAATCACAGATACGCAGTATTTT. This gives the protein CASSIAGEITDTQYF.